Listed here are 12 T cell receptor beta chains from one sample, sequenced in a study of PD-1 blockade in classical Hodgkin lymphoma. The time point: newly diagnosed, previously untreated cHL patient sample. With magnetic negative selection, CD4+ T cells were purified from PBMCs that had been thawed. Profiling relied on immunoSEQ multiplex PCR, and the TCRdb table lists in-frame clones only, not all of them. The repertoire holds around 31,000 clones, with about 90% as singletons. Sequencing was done on a sample of CD4+ T cells from blood. The source of these receptors is a human donor with classical Hodgkin lymphoma.

The J gene is TRBJ1-1, the V gene TRBV28, with TRBD1 as a possible D gene (5 bases). The CDR3 length is 15 residues. Per the germline V gene, CDR1 is MDHEN and CDR2 is SYDVKM. Between the trimmed V and J ends, which lost 2 bases and 1 base, there was a span of 11 bases. CDR3 nucleotide sequence: TGTGCCAGCAGTTTAACCGGGACGGCGAACACTGAAGCTTTCTTT. It yields the protein CASSLTGTANTEAFF.

The chain links TRBV2 to TRBJ1-1; the D is unclear. Germline lookup yields CDR1 SNHLY and CDR2 FYNNEI. V lost 6 bases to trimming and J lost 1 base, with 9 bases between them. The CDR3 is 13 amino acids. CDR3 nucleotide sequence: TGTGCCAGCAGCTCGCTAGGGAACACTGAAGCTTTCTTT. It translates to CASSSLGNTEAFF.

The gene calls are TRBV7-9 and TRBJ1-2; a weak D match, TRBD1 (6 bases). In germline, CDR1 is SEHNR, CDR2 FQNEAQ (reference sequence). Deletions cut 6 bases from V and 8 bases from J, with 19 bases between. This CDR3 is 14 amino acids long. Written as DNA, the CDR3 is TGTGCCAGCAGGGACGTAGCAGGGGCTGGGGGCTACACCTTC. Its translation: CASRDVAGAGGYTF.

J is TRBJ1-4 and V is TRBV19; D uncertain. From germline, CDR1 is LNHDA and CDR2 SQIVND (reference sequence). The CDR3 spans 13 residues. Trimming left V 7 bases short and J 11 bases short, with 17 bases between. The CDR3 reads CASTAARREKLFF. CDR3 nucleotide sequence: TGTGCCAGTACGGCCGCTCGGAGGGAGAAACTGTTTTTT. The full variable domain, with the rest looked up from reference TRBV19 and TRBJ1-4, is DGGITQSPKYLFRKEGQNVTLSCEQNLNHDAMYWYRQDPGQGLRLIYYSQIVNDFQKGDIAEGYSVSREKKESFPLTVTSAQKNPTAFYLCASTAARREKLFFGSGTQLSVL.

The chain employs TRBV29-1 and TRBJ2-4; 9 nucleotides agree with TRBD1. Germline lookup yields CDR1 SQVTM and CDR2 ANQGSEA. The J segment lost 12 bases and the V segment lost 0 bases, leaving 6 bases of the junction unmatched. The CDR3 sequence is 13 residues long. CDR3 DNA sequence: TGCAGCGTTGAAGAGGACAGGGGAAGGAATCAGTACTTC. Translation: CSVEEDRGRNQYF.

The chain joins TRBV4-1 to TRBJ2-5; D unclear. The better agreement between TRBJ2-7 and the DNA end casts doubt on the J call. Germline CDR1 and CDR2: MGHRA and YSYEKL. This CDR3 spans 14 amino acids. CDR3 region: CASSEKVGNYEQYF. The CDR3 region has the DNA TGCGCCAGCAGCGAAAAGGTCGGTAACTACGAGCAGTACTTC.

This clone was observed once. Relative to the germline gene, one junction end is altered; a read error may explain this. The rearrangement links TRBV5-1 to TRBJ2-7, with D hard to call. Germline CDR1 and CDR2: SGHRS and YFSETQ. The CDR3 contains 12 residues. The CDR3 loop is CASSLVRSEQYF. The DNA for the CDR3 is TGCGCCAGCAGTTTGGTCCGCTCCGAGCAGTACTTC.

This chain connects TRBV11-2 to TRBJ2-7, with D perhaps given as TRBD1 or TRBD2 (5 bases each). The CDR3 contains 15 residues. Germline lookup yields CDR1 SGHAT and CDR2 FQNNGV. Between the trimmed V and J ends, which lost 5 bases and 2 bases, there was a span of 16 bases. The CDR3 loop is CASSVTGTETYEQYF. For the CDR3, the DNA is TGTGCCAGCAGCGTCACCGGGACGGAAACCTACGAGCAGTACTTC.

The rearrangement joins TRBV6-1 to TRBJ2-5, with D possibly being TRBD1 (5 bases). The germline V and J ends were trimmed by 2 bases and 1 base, with 11 bases remaining between them. The length of the CDR3 is 15 residues. The germline gives CDR1 MNHNS, CDR2 SASEGT. CDR3 in amino acids: CASSELRTRQETQYF. DNA for the CDR3: TGTGCCAGCAGTGAACTTCGGACACGCCAAGAGACCCAGTACTTC.

The chain carries TRBV19 and TRBJ1-2, with unresolved D. The V end was cut by 0 bases, the J end by 6 bases, with 8 bases between. This CDR3 contains 13 residues. Germline CDR1 and CDR2: LNHDA and SQIVND (reference sequence). The DNA for the CDR3 is TGTGCCAGTAGTATAGAGGGAGCGGATGGCTACACCTTC. Translation: CASSIEGADGYTF.

The rearrangement uses TRBV21-1 and TRBJ2-7; the D call TRBD2 from the table was never checked on the DNA. TRBV21-1 is described as a pseudogene. The CDR3 totals 15 residues. CDR3 bases: TGTGCCAGCAGCAAAGTAGGCGGAGGCGTCGGCGAGCAGTACTTC. Residues: CASSKVGGGVGEQYF.

The chain employs TRBV28 and TRBJ2-7; tentatively, D is TRBD1 (6 bases). From germline, CDR1 is MDHEN and CDR2 SYDVKM. There are 13 residues in the CDR3. V lost 6 bases and J lost 2, with 11 bases in between. The CDR3 nucleotides are TGTGCCAGCAGGCCACAGGGTCCCTACGAGCAGTACTTC. Residues: CASRPQGPYEQYF.